Shown below are 25 T cell receptor beta chains from a single sample sequenced in a study of radiation and T cells in renal cell carcinoma. Profiled with immunoSEQ multiplex PCR; TCRdb holds only in-frame clones, not every one. The sample lists 95,000 to 150,000 clones, roughly four fifths occurring once. This sample's time point: baseline pretreatment blood. The treatment is: 15 Gy SBRT to primary tumor, nephrectomy 4 weeks later. Source: blood, taken from a patient whose treatment included radiotherapy and nephrectomy. Receptors originate from a woman aged 55-70 years with renal cell carcinoma.

The genes are TRBV5-5 and TRBJ1-1; possibly TRBD1 for D (5 bases). V lost 0 bases and J lost 0, with 6 bases in between. CDR3 length: 14 residues. Germline V gives CDR1 SGHKS, CDR2 YYEKEE (reference sequence). CDR3 in amino acids: CASSLEGLNTEAFF. The CDR3 DNA sequence: TGTGCCAGCAGCTTGGAGGGGCTGAACACTGAAGCTTTCTTT.

The rearrangement joins TRBV6-1 to TRBJ1-4; TRBD1 might be the D (6 bases). The CDR3 consists of 15 residues. Germline CDR1 MNHNS, CDR2 SASEGT. V was clipped by 5 bases and J by 8 bases, with 18 bases between them. The CDR3 protein is CASSLVGPGEEKLFF. The CDR3 DNA is TGTGCCAGCAGTCTCGTAGGGCCAGGGGAGGAAAAACTGTTTTTT.

The V gene is TRBV4-3, the J gene TRBJ2-1; D possibly corresponds to TRBD1 (5 bases). The germline CDR1 and CDR2 sequences are LGHNA and YSLEER. V lost 1 base, J lost 2 bases, and 9 bases lay in between. The CDR3 is 15 residues long. The CDR3 DNA reads as TGCGCCAGCAGCCAAGTGTCGGACACCTACAATGAGCAGTTCTTC. Residues: CASSQVSDTYNEQFF.

J is TRBJ1-1 and V is TRBV6-5; 11 bases match TRBD1. CDR3 length: 15 residues. Germline V lookup: CDR1 MNHEY, CDR2 SVGAGI. V shed 6 bases, J shed 8 bases, and the junction held 11 bases outside the gene matches. CDR3 in amino acids: CASRSLGQGASEAFF. CDR3 in DNA: TGTGCCAGCAGATCACTCGGACAGGGGGCTTCCGAAGCTTTCTTT.

The chain employs TRBV15 and TRBJ2-2; TRBD1 matches at 9 bases. This CDR3 has 14 residues. The V gene end was trimmed by 5 bases and the J gene end by 5 bases; junction bases not matched to a gene: 3. Germline V gene sequence: CDR1 LNHNV, CDR2 YYDKDF (reference sequence). This CDR3 reads CATSPGTGTGELFF. The CDR3 DNA reads TGTGCCACCAGCCCCGGGACAGGGACCGGGGAGCTGTTTTTT.

The chain recombines TRBV5-5 with TRBJ2-7; D gene ambiguous. The CDR3 contains 14 residues. The V gene's germline CDR1 is SGHKS and CDR2 YYEKEE (reference sequence). Trimming stripped 4 bases from V and 2 bases from J, with 13 bases between. The CDR3 loop is CASSTLDGPYEQYF. CDR3 coding DNA: TGTGCCAGCAGCACGCTTGACGGGCCCTACGAGCAGTACTTC.

Details on this clone: One end of the junction varies from germline; a read error may be responsible. This chain connects TRBV5-1 to TRBJ2-7, with TRBD2 as a possible D gene (5 bases). The V gene's germline CDR1 is SGHRS and CDR2 YFSETQ. CDR3 length: 17 residues. The CDR3 reads CASRLDSTNLFSYEQYF. CDR3 nucleotide sequence: TGCGCCAGCAGGTTGGACTCGACCAACCTATTCTCCTACGAGCAGTACTTC. Variable domain in full (rest from reference TRBV5-1 and TRBJ2-7): KAGVTQTPRYLIKTRGQQVTLSCSPISGHRSVSWYQQTPGQGLQFLFEYFSETQRNKGNFPGRFSGRQFSNSRSEMNVSTLELGDSALYLCASRLDSTNLFSYEQYFGPGTRLTVT.

This clone was counted a few times. The CDR3 loop is CASSRPGNTEAFF. CDR3 bases: TGTGCCAGCAGCCGCCCGGGGAACACTGAAGCTTTCTTT. This rearrangement joins TRBV6-5 to TRBJ1-1; no clear D gene. Trimming pared 6 bases from V and 1 base from J, leaving 9 bases between. Germline-derived CDR1 and CDR2 are MNHEY and SVGAGI. The CDR3 contains 13 residues.

This clone has just one count. The chain has TRBV7-9 and TRBJ2-7; a possible D gene is TRBD1 (5 bases). V dropped 6 bases and J dropped 0 bases, with 12 bases sitting between them. From germline, CDR1 is SEHNR and CDR2 FQNEAQ (reference sequence). The CDR3 is 14 amino acids. The CDR3 DNA reads TGTGCCAGCAGATTCCAGGGTAGCTCCTACGAGCAGTACTTC. Its translation: CASRFQGSSYEQYF. Drawing the rest from reference TRBV7-9 and TRBJ2-7, the complete variable domain is DTGVSQNPRHKITKRGQNVTFRCDPISEHNRLYWYRQTLGQGPEFLTYFQNEAQLEKSRLLSDRFSAERPKGSFSTLEIQRTEQGDSAMYLCASRFQGSSYEQYFGPGTRLTVT.

This clone has just one count. The rearrangement joins TRBV10-3 to TRBJ2-2; D possibly corresponds to TRBD2 (6 bases). V lost 6 bases and J 7 bases, leaving 15 bases between the germline ends. This CDR3 is 14 amino acids long. Germline V gene sequence: CDR1 ENHRY, CDR2 SYGVKD. Here the CDR3 reads CAIRTTSRDGELFF. The CDR3 nucleotides are TGTGCCATCAGGACGACTAGTCGGGACGGGGAGCTGTTTTTT.

The chain couples TRBV4-1 to TRBJ1-1; D remains unclear. V shed 4 bases and J shed 0 bases, with 15 bases lying between them. This CDR3 region has 16 residues. Germline V gene lookup returns CDR1 MGHRA and CDR2 YSYEKL. CDR3 sequence (DNA): TGCGCCAGCAGCCTAAGGGCGGACCTTTTGAACACTGAAGCTTTCTTT. Translated, it gives CASSLRADLLNTEAFF.

This chain links TRBV5-1 with TRBJ1-2; D is perhaps TRBD1 (6 bases). Germline V gene data show CDR1 as SGHRS and CDR2 as YFSETQ. The CDR3 covers 15 residues. Trimming removed 4 bases from V and 4 bases from J, with 17 bases in between. The CDR3 region is CASSEDRGGFYGYTF. The CDR3 DNA is TGCGCCAGCAGCGAGGACAGAGGAGGTTTCTATGGCTACACCTTC.

The chain employs TRBV29-1 and TRBJ2-3; 10 nucleotides agree with TRBD2. Trimming removed 4 bases from V and 2 bases from J; junction bases left unmatched: 3. The CDR3 sequence is 14 residues long. Germline V gene lookup returns CDR1 SQVTM and CDR2 ANQGSEA. DNA of the CDR3: TGCAGCGTTGGGACTAGCGGCGCCACAGATACGCAGTATTTT. Its protein is CSVGTSGATDTQYF.

V and J are TRBV27 and TRBJ2-2; D is ambiguous. Germline V gene sequence: CDR1 MNHEY, CDR2 SMNVEV (reference sequence). The CDR3 loop spans 14 amino acids. Trimming removed 1 base from V and 7 bases from J, with 10 bases in between. The DNA for the CDR3 is TGTGCCAGCAGTTTATTGGCCTGGTACGGGGAGCTGTTTTTT. This gives the protein CASSLLAWYGELFF.

This chain joins TRBV28 and TRBJ2-3; D call uncertain. V lost 6 bases and J 0 bases, leaving 16 bases between the germline ends. This CDR3 is built from 16 residues. Germline loops: CDR1 MDHEN, CDR2 SYDVKM. This chain's CDR3 is CASSLLGDASTDTQYF. For the CDR3, the DNA is TGTGCCAGCAGCCTGCTGGGTGACGCTAGCACAGATACGCAGTATTTT.

This clone was picked up one time. The J gene is TRBJ2-2, the V gene TRBV11-3, with D possibly being TRBD2 (5 bases). With 1 base removed from V and 6 bases from J, the gap between germline ends came to 6 bases. There are 13 residues in the CDR3. Germline V gene sequence: CDR1 SGHNT, CDR2 YENEEA. This chain's CDR3 is CASSLASSGELFF. The CDR3 coding sequence is TGTGCCAGCAGCTTAGCTAGCTCCGGGGAGCTGTTTTTT.

The rearrangement links TRBV5-6 to TRBJ2-5; D is possibly TRBD1 (7 bases). The CDR3 spans 13 residues. From germline, CDR1 is SGHDT and CDR2 YYEEEE. V was clipped by 3 bases and J by 4 bases, with 10 bases between them. The CDR3 DNA sequence: TGTGCCAGCAGCTCAGGGGGGAGAGAGACCCAGTACTTC. Translating it yields CASSSGGRETQYF. Together with reference TRBV5-6 and TRBJ2-5, the CDR3 gives the full variable domain: DAGVTQSPTHLIKTRGQQVTLRCSPKSGHDTVSWYQQALGQGPQFIFQYYEEEERQRGNFPDRFSGHQFPNYSSELNVNALLLGDSALYLCASSSGGRETQYFGPGTRLLVL.

The rearrangement joins TRBV4-2 to TRBJ1-6, with unresolved D. CDR3 length equals 14 residues. Germline CDR1 reads LGHNA; CDR2 reads YNFKEQ. The ends were cut back, 3 bases at V and 9 bases at J, with 12 bases in the middle. The chain's CDR3 is CASSQGITSSPLHF. The CDR3 bases are TGTGCCAGCAGCCAGGGGATTACATCTTCACCCCTCCACTTT.

The chain recombines TRBV5-6 with TRBJ2-1; TRBD1 matches 9 bases. V lost 3 bases to trimming and J lost 3 bases; unmatched junction nucleotides: 1. There are 14 residues in the CDR3. Germline V gene lookup returns CDR1 SGHDT and CDR2 YYEEEE. CDR3 sequence: CASSSGQGYNEQFF. In DNA, the CDR3 is TGTGCCAGCAGCTCGGGACAGGGCTACAATGAGCAGTTCTTC.

This chain connects TRBV5-1 to TRBJ2-5, with 8 positions matching TRBD1. Trimming cost V 4 bases and J 4 bases; bases outside gene matches: 6. CDR1 SGHRS and CDR2 YFSETQ come from the germline V gene. The CDR3 has 14 amino acids. The CDR3 region is CASSRDRGTETQYF. The CDR3 DNA reads as TGCGCCAGCAGCAGAGACAGGGGAACAGAGACCCAGTACTTC.

The chain links TRBV11-2 to TRBJ1-2; D is unresolved. The CDR3 length is 12 residues. From germline, CDR1 is SGHAT and CDR2 FQNNGV. V was pared by 5 bases and J by 4 bases, with 8 bases between. The CDR3 is CASSPASYGYTF. The CDR3, as DNA: TGTGCCAGCAGCCCAGCCAGCTATGGCTACACCTTC.

The sample holds a few counts of this clone. V and J are TRBV2 and TRBJ2-1, with TRBD2 as a possible D gene (7 bases). The germline V gene encodes CDR1 SNHLY and CDR2 FYNNEI. The germline V and J ends were trimmed by 6 bases and 4 bases, with 13 bases remaining between them. CDR3 length: 14 amino acids. This CDR3 is CASSKAGQYNEQFF. In DNA form, the CDR3 reads TGTGCCAGCAGCAAAGCGGGACAATACAATGAGCAGTTCTTC.

This chain uses TRBV15 with TRBJ2-7; D gene unclear. Germline values: CDR1 LNHNV, CDR2 YYDKDF (reference sequence). This CDR3 contains 14 residues. V lost 0 bases, J lost 0 bases, and 6 bases lay in between. The CDR3 loop is CATSREGSSYEQYF. The DNA for the CDR3 is TGTGCCACCAGCAGAGAAGGTAGCTCCTACGAGCAGTACTTC.

This sequence joins TRBV7-2 and TRBJ2-2; no definite D call. In germline, CDR1 is SGHTA, CDR2 FQGNSA. V was cut by 5 bases and J by 6 bases, with 4 bases left in between. The CDR3 covers 11 residues. The CDR3 region has the DNA TGTGCCAGCAGCCGCCCCGGGGAGCTGTTTTTT. It yields the protein CASSRPGELFF. The variable domain in full, completed from reference TRBV7-2 and TRBJ2-2, reads GAGVSQSPSNKVTEKGKDVELRCDPISGHTALYWYRQSLGQGLEFLIYFQGNSAPDKSGLPSDRFSAERTGGSVSTLTIQRTQQEDSAVYLCASSRPGELFFGEGSRLTVL.

This chain links TRBV19 with TRBJ2-1; 8 nucleotides agree with TRBD2. Germline V gives CDR1 LNHDA, CDR2 SQIVND (reference sequence). J was trimmed by 6 bases and V by 1 base; bases with no gene match: 8. CDR3 length: 16 residues. CDR3 nucleotide sequence: TGTGCCAGTAGTATAGGCAACGGGGGGGTACCCAATGAGCAGTTCTTC. Translation gives CASSIGNGGVPNEQFF.